The entry that follows covers one T cell receptor (beta chain) sequence. Germline V gene data show CDR1 as SGHTA and CDR2 as FQGTGA. The CDR3 consists of 16 residues. V shed 4 bases and J shed 0 bases, with 13 bases lying between them. The sample comes from a study of control samples from healthy donors and cancer patients. The method was immunoSEQ multiplex PCR; TCRdb's version includes in-frame clones alone and lacks a portion of them. Of fewer than 300,000 clones in the sample, around 79% were seen once. The sequenced sample was PBMCs. This chain uses TRBV7-3 with TRBJ2-1; D is uncertain. The receptor was derived from a woman aged 55-69 years with lung cancer. CDR3 sequence reads: CASSSGGPSSYNEQFF. The CDR3 region has the DNA TGTGCCAGCAGCTCCGGCGGCCCAAGCTCCTACAATGAGCAGTTCTTC.